The next 7 T cell receptor beta chains were all read from a single sample in a study of beta chain features in type 1 diabetes. Every isolated RNA sample was fully reverse transcribed, so sequencing captured expressed TCRB transcripts. Libraries were prepared by immunoSEQ multiplex PCR; TCRdb keeps only in-frame clonotypes and omits some of them. Of 240,000 or so clones detected, roughly two thirds appear once; the ten largest clones hold 0.053%. Sequenced: naive CD4+ T cells from blood. These receptors were obtained from a man aged 25 to 40 in good health.

The chain is built from TRBV28 and TRBJ2-1, with D possibly being TRBD1 (6 bases). The germline V and J ends were trimmed by 10 bases and 5 bases, with 21 bases remaining between them. In germline, CDR1 is MDHEN, CDR2 SYDVKM. The CDR3 extends over 15 amino acids. The CDR3 DNA reads as TGTGCCACCTCCTACAGGGAAGCGGCCCACAATGAGCAGTTCTTC. Translating gives CATSYREAAHNEQFF.

The chain uses TRBV7-9 and TRBJ2-3; no definite D call. V lost 2 bases and J lost 0, with 3 bases in between. Germline CDR1 reads SEHNR; CDR2 reads FQNEAQ (reference sequence). The CDR3 spans 13 residues. In DNA, the CDR3 is TGTGCCAGCAGCTTAATGAGCACAGATACGCAGTATTTT. Translating it yields CASSLMSTDTQYF. The full variable domain, completed using reference TRBV7-9 and TRBJ2-3, is DTGVSQNPRHKITKRGQNVTFRCDPISEHNRLYWYRQTLGQGPEFLTYFQNEAQLEKSRLLSDRFSAERPKGSFSTLEIQRTEQGDSAMYLCASSLMSTDTQYFGPGTRLTVL.

V and J are TRBV25-1 and TRBJ2-7; D is ambiguous. The germline V gene encodes CDR1 MGHDK and CDR2 SYGVNS. The CDR3 contains 13 residues. The V end was cut by 3 bases, the J end by 6 bases, with 12 bases between. The CDR3 nucleotides are TGTGCCAGCAGTGAGGTAGCCAGAGGCGAGCAGTACTTC. As protein: CASSEVARGEQYF.

The chain recombines TRBV7-8 with TRBJ2-3; D is ambiguous. The CDR3 is 16 residues long. Germline V gene sequence: CDR1 SGHVS, CDR2 FQNEAQ. Trimming pared 1 base from V and 6 bases from J, leaving 17 bases between. The CDR3 sequence is CASSLGSGDSTDTQYF. The CDR3 DNA is TGTGCCAGCAGCTTAGGGTCGGGTGACTCGACGGATACGCAGTATTTT. The variable domain in full, completed from reference TRBV7-8 and TRBJ2-3, reads GAGVSQSPRYKVAKRGQDVALRCDPISGHVSLFWYQQALGQGPEFLTYFQNEAQLDKSGLPSDRFFAERPEGSVSTLKIQRTQQEDSAVYLCASSLGSGDSTDTQYFGPGTRLTVL.

Comment on this clone: The same CDR3 is also encoded by other DNA sequences in this sample. This chain uses TRBV18 with TRBJ2-5; D gene ambiguous. Trimming removed 2 bases from V and 2 bases from J, with 3 bases in between. The germline CDR1 and CDR2 sequences are KGHSH and LQKENI. The CDR3 has 12 residues. CDR3 coding DNA: TGTGCCAGCTCACCAGAGCAAGAGACCCAGTACTTC. Translated: CASSPEQETQYF.

V gene TRBV5-6 combines with J gene TRBJ1-4; 7 bases match TRBD1. The length of the CDR3 is 14 residues. The germline CDR1 and CDR2 sequences are SGHDT and YYEEEE. The V gene end was trimmed by 4 bases and the J gene end by 8 bases; junction bases not matched to a gene: 8. CDR3 in DNA: TGTGCCAGCAGCCCGACAGGGCTACAAGAAAAACTGTTTTTT. It codes for CASSPTGLQEKLFF.

The rearrangement uses TRBV23-1 and TRBJ2-1; 11 bases are a match to TRBD2. TRBV23-1 is filed as an ORF, its function uncertain. Trimming cost V 0 bases and J 15 bases; bases outside gene matches: 10. The CDR3 covers 15 residues. In DNA, the CDR3 is TGCGCCAGCAGTCAATCGAGAGACCTAGCGGGAGGTCTGTTCTTC. As protein: CASSQSRDLAGGLFF.